This T cell receptor (beta chain) was profiled in a study of shared clonotypes between healthy human individuals. The CDR3 covers 16 residues. Germline lookup yields CDR1 SGHTS and CDR2 YDEGEE. V lost 1 base and J lost 0, with 8 bases in between. Investigators spread the genomic DNA of each subset evenly over several immunoSEQ plates. Produced via immunoSEQ multiplex PCR; TCRdb's table is partial and in-frame only. This table has millions of clones, around nine tenths appearing once. The J gene is TRBJ1-6, the V gene TRBV5-8; D is uncertain. The material sequenced was naive CD4+ T cells sorted from blood. Specified subset: CD45RA+ positively selected. This TCR derives from a man aged 18 to 29 in good health. The CDR3 spells CASSLSHSSYNSPLHF. The CDR3 coding sequence is TGTGCCAGCAGCTTGTCACACAGCTCCTATAATTCACCCCTCCACTTT.